Listed here are 20 T cell receptor beta chains from one sample, sequenced in a study of T cells after yellow fever vaccination (dated by TCRdb to the late 2010s). Libraries came from 5' RACE. Reads for this sample came from an Illumina NovaSeq 6000. The public sequencing data were trimmed at Q25 with fastp and processed into clonotypes with MiXCR by TCRdb, which kept only in-frame beta chains. CDR3 protein duplicates are merged, each entry listing the most common genes and DNA. Within this sample are some 400,000 distinct CDR3 sequences, with around 20% of them counted one time only. About 18% of the sample is taken by the ten largest. This sample's treatment or condition label indicates: live attenuated yellow fever vaccine strain. The starting material was PBMCs, obtained before the yellow fever booster vaccination. These receptors came from a man aged 18 to 29 who received the YFV17D yellow fever vaccine.

The chain recombines TRBV12-5 with TRBJ1-2; D uncertain. V was pared by 5 bases and J by 8 bases, with 15 bases between. The germline CDR1 and CDR2 sequences are LGHNT and FRNRAP. The length of the CDR3 is 13 residues. CDR3 nucleotide sequence: TGTGCTAGTGGTCCTAACGTCCTCCAAGGCTACACCTTC. It encodes CASGPNVLQGYTF.

This clonotype came up a few times. The chain is built from TRBV29-1 and TRBJ2-2; D uncertain. The ends were cut back, 4 bases at V and 7 bases at J, with 13 bases in the middle. CDR3 length: 13 amino acids. Germline assignment: CDR1 SQVTM and CDR2 ANQGSEA. CDR3 residues: CSVGLRGYGELFF. CDR3 nucleotides: TGCAGCGTTGGTCTTCGTGGTTACGGGGAGCTGTTTTTT.

This clonotype was recorded a few times. This chain joins TRBV5-5 and TRBJ1-2; D not certain. This CDR3 is 15 amino acids long. The germline CDR1 and CDR2 sequences are SGHKS and YYEKEE (reference sequence). Trimming took off 0 bases at V and 4 bases at J, with 13 bases between the two ends. In nucleotides, the CDR3 is TGTGCCAGCAGCTTGGAGGCGAGGGCTGGCTATGGCTACACCTTC. Translating it yields CASSLEARAGYGYTF.

This clonotype was seen a handful of times. The chain couples TRBV7-9 to TRBJ2-5; no definite D call. Trimming took 2 bases from V and 2 from J, leaving 3 bases between them. The CDR3 is made up of 12 amino acids. Germline V lookup: CDR1 SEHNR, CDR2 FQNEAQ (reference sequence). CDR3 protein: CASSLIQETQYF. For the CDR3, the DNA is TGTGCCAGCAGCTTAATTCAAGAGACCCAGTACTTC.

V is TRBV6-5 and J is TRBJ2-7; D might be TRBD1 (7 bases). V was pared by 2 bases and J by 3 bases, with 14 bases between. This CDR3 region has 15 residues. Germline V lookup: CDR1 MNHEY, CDR2 SVGAGI. This chain's CDR3 is CASSYAAGGYYEQYV. The CDR3, as DNA: TGTGCCAGCAGTTACGCGGCAGGGGGGTACTACGAGCAGTACGTC.

This clonotype has only a few counts. The CDR3 loop is CASSVGVPGPQFF. The CDR3 region has the DNA TGTGCCAGCAGCGTAGGAGTCCCGGGACCACAGTTCTTC. The chain couples TRBV9 to TRBJ2-1; the D gene could be TRBD1 or TRBD2 (5 bases each). Deletions cut 0 bases from V and 13 bases from J, with 14 bases between. Germline lookup yields CDR1 SGDLS and CDR2 YYNGEE. CDR3 size: 13 residues.

DNA for the CDR3: TGTGCCAGCAGCTCGCAGGGATTCCGACAGCCCCAGCATTTT. It translates to CASSSQGFRQPQHF. The chain has TRBV7-2 and TRBJ1-5; D might be TRBD1 (5 bases). This CDR3 comprises 14 residues. V lost 4 bases and J lost 7, with 14 bases in between. In germline, CDR1 is SGHTA, CDR2 FQGNSA.

V and J are TRBV6-2 or TRBV6-3 and TRBJ2-1; 7 nucleotides align to TRBD2. Germline CDR1 reads MNHEY; CDR2 reads SVGEGT. The CDR3 has 16 amino acids. J was trimmed by 3 bases and V by 4 bases; bases with no gene match: 9. CDR3 sequence (DNA): TGTGCCAGCAGTTTCGATCCGGGGGGTTTCTACAATGAGCAGTTCTTC. Protein: CASSFDPGGFYNEQFF.

Here the CDR3 reads CASSPTGRGEETQYF. In DNA form, the CDR3 reads TGCGCCAGCAGTCCGACAGGGCGAGGGGAAGAGACCCAGTACTTC. This sequence joins TRBV5-1 and TRBJ2-5; 7 bases agree with TRBD1. The length of the CDR3 is 15 residues. Germline V gene data show CDR1 as SGHRS and CDR2 as YFSETQ. J was trimmed by 3 bases and V by 5 bases; bases with no gene match: 10.

The sample holds a few counts of this clonotype. CDR3 sequence reads: CASSASGNMAFF. The DNA for the CDR3 is TGCGCCAGCAGCGCCTCAGGGAATATGGCTTTCTTT. The V call is TRBV5-1, the J call TRBJ1-1; D perhaps matches TRBD1 (5 bases). This CDR3 has 12 amino acids. V lost 4 bases, J lost 11 bases, and 15 bases lay in between. Germline loops: CDR1 SGHRS, CDR2 YFSETQ.

This clonotype was recorded a few times. This chain's CDR3 is CASRPPGDEQYF. CDR3 nucleotides: TGTGCCAGCAGACCACCGGGAGACGAGCAGTACTTC. The rearrangement joins TRBV6-6 to TRBJ2-7; possible D gene TRBD2, 6 bases. The ends were cut back, 6 bases at V and 5 bases at J, with 11 bases in the middle. Germline-derived CDR1 and CDR2 are MNHNY and SVGAGI (reference sequence). The CDR3 runs to 12 residues.

J is TRBJ2-2 and V is TRBV4-2, with a tentative D call TRBD1 (6 bases). V gave up 0 bases and J gave up 4 bases, with 15 bases separating them. This CDR3 spans 17 amino acids. Germline CDR1 and CDR2: LGHNA and YNFKEQ. The DNA for the CDR3 is TGTGCCAGCAGCCAAGAGTTGGGACATATGGGCACCGGGGAGCTGTTTTTT. This sequence encodes CASSQELGHMGTGELFF.

The chain joins TRBV4-1 to TRBJ1-1, with D unresolved. The CDR3 loop spans 14 amino acids. Germline V gene data show CDR1 as MGHRA and CDR2 as YSYEKL. V lost 2 bases and J 0 bases, leaving 7 bases between the germline ends. The CDR3, as DNA: TGCGCCAGCAGCCAAATAGGGATGAACACTGAAGCTTTCTTT. As protein: CASSQIGMNTEAFF.

V is TRBV9 and J is TRBJ2-6, with D tentatively TRBD2 (6 bases). In germline, CDR1 is SGDLS, CDR2 YYNGEE. The CDR3 has 17 amino acids. V was cut by 4 bases and J by 0 bases, with 14 bases left in between. The chain's CDR3 is CASSRPGLRSGANVLTF. CDR3 coding DNA: TGTGCCAGCAGCAGACCGGGACTCCGCTCTGGGGCCAACGTCCTGACTTTC. The entire variable domain, with the rest obtained from reference TRBV9 and TRBJ2-6, is as follows: DSGVTQTPKHLITATGQRVTLRCSPRSGDLSVYWYQQSLDQGLQFLIQYYNGEERAKGNILERFSAQQFPDLHSELNLSSLELGDSALYFCASSRPGLRSGANVLTFGAGSRLTVL.

This clonotype came up a few times. This chain uses TRBV2 with TRBJ2-1, with TRBD2 matching over 8 bases. CDR3 length equals 15 residues. Looked up from germline, CDR1 is SNHLY and CDR2 is FYNNEI. Trimming cost V 4 bases and J 6 bases; bases outside gene matches: 8. CDR3 amino acids: CASSVDGGAGNEQFF. CDR3 DNA sequence: TGTGCCAGCAGTGTTGACGGGGGGGCCGGCAATGAGCAGTTCTTC.

This clonotype has a handful of counts. V is TRBV7-2 and J is TRBJ1-6; 7 positions match TRBD1. Germline loops: CDR1 SGHTA, CDR2 FQGNSA. This CDR3 comprises 16 residues. Trimming took 3 bases from V and 11 from J; bases not matched to a gene: 13. This CDR3 is CASSLHGGLQGPPLHF. The CDR3 DNA follows: TGTGCCAGCAGCTTGCATGGGGGATTACAGGGGCCACCCCTCCACTTT.

This clonotype has a handful of counts. V gene TRBV7-8 combines with J gene TRBJ2-5; weak D call: TRBD1 (6 bases). The CDR3 extends over 16 amino acids. Trimming cost V 2 bases and J 5 bases, with 18 bases left between them. Germline V lookup: CDR1 SGHVS, CDR2 FQNEAQ. The CDR3 nucleotides read TGTGCCAGCAGCTTAAACTCGGGTCAGAGGGGGGAGACCCAGTACTTC. Residues: CASSLNSGQRGETQYF.

The chain is built from TRBV15 and TRBJ1-2; 9 bases fit TRBD1. This CDR3 has 15 residues. V shed 8 bases and J 7 bases; nucleotides not matched to a gene: 14. Germline CDR1 reads LNHNV; CDR2 reads YYDKDF (reference sequence). The CDR3 coding sequence is TGTGCCACCGCAGACCGGGACAGGGTTTTATCTGGCTACACCTTC. It is translated as CATADRDRVLSGYTF.

This clonotype was seen a handful of times. The chain links TRBV7-2 to TRBJ1-1; D unclear. The germline V gene encodes CDR1 SGHTA and CDR2 FQGNSA. The V and J ends lost 4 bases and 7 bases respectively, with 13 bases between them. The CDR3 spans 13 residues. The CDR3 DNA follows: TGTGCCAGCAGCTCACGGCAGAGCAATGAAGCTTTCTTT. This translates into CASSSRQSNEAFF.

This clonotype occurred many times. The genes are TRBV7-2 and TRBJ2-7, with a weak D call TRBD2 (6 bases). The V and J ends lost 4 bases and 7 bases respectively, with 17 bases between them. The V gene's germline CDR1 is SGHTA and CDR2 FQGNSA. This CDR3 has 14 amino acids. The DNA of the CDR3 is TGTGCCAGCAGCTCCGGGACTGGGATAGGGGAGCAGTACTTC. This sequence encodes CASSSGTGIGEQYF.